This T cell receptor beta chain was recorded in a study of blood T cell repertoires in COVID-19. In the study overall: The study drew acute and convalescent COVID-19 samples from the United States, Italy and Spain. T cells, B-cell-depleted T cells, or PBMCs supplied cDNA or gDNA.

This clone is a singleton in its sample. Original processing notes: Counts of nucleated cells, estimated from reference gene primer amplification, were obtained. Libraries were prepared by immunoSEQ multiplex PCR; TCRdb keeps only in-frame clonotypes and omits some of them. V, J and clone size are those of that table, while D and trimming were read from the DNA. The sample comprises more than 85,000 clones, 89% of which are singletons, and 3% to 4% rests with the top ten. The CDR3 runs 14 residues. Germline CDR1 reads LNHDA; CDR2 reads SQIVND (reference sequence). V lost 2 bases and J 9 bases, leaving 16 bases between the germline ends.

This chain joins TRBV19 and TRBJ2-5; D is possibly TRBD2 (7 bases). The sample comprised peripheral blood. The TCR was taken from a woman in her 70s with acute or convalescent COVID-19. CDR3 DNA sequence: TGTGCCAGTAGTATAACAATAGAGGGGGGGGCCCAGTACTTC. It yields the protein CASSITIEGGAQYF.